One and the same sample provided the 20 T cell receptor beta chains below, sequenced in a study of blood T cell repertoires in COVID-19. Sequenced by immunoSEQ multiplex PCR; TCRdb stores in-frame clones only, minus some. The sample lists approximately 400,000 clones, roughly 86% occurring once. The sequenced sample was PBMCs or T cells enriched from blood (not recorded which). Source of these receptors: a man aged 25-45 years who had recovered from COVID-19.

The CDR3 sequence: CASNEGESSHYGYTF. The CDR3 nucleotides are TGCGCCAGCAATGAGGGGGAGTCTTCTCACTATGGCTACACCTTC. This rearrangement joins TRBV5-1 to TRBJ1-2; D is possibly TRBD1 (6 bases). Germline V gene data show CDR1 as SGHRS and CDR2 as YFSETQ. The CDR3 is made up of 15 amino acids. V lost 6 bases and J lost 3, with 18 bases in between.

The chain combines TRBV7-2 with TRBJ2-7; D perhaps matches TRBD1 (6 bases). CDR1 and CDR2 from the germline V gene are SGHTA and FQGNSA. This CDR3 is 14 amino acids long. V lost 5 bases, J lost 0 bases, and 11 bases lay in between. The DNA of the CDR3 is TGTGCCAGCAGCCCGAGCAGGGGCTCCTACGAGCAGTACTTC. Translated, it gives CASSPSRGSYEQYF.

This clone showed up just a few times. The V call is TRBV30, the J call TRBJ1-2; tentatively, D is TRBD1 (6 bases). Germline CDR1 is GTSNPN and CDR2 is SVGIG (reference sequence). Trimming removed 4 bases at V and 8 bases at J, with 17 bases between. The CDR3 contains 13 residues. CDR3 nucleotides: TGTGCCTGGACTACGTTGGGGGCAGAGGGCTACACCTTC. It yields the protein CAWTTLGAEGYTF.

This chain uses TRBV5-1 with TRBJ1-6; TRBD1 matches 8 bases. CDR3 length: 17 amino acids. The V gene's germline CDR1 is SGHRS and CDR2 YFSETQ. With V trimmed by 1 base and J by 10 bases, 13 bases remained unmatched. CDR3 nucleotide sequence: TGCGCCAGCAGCTTGAATCAGAGGACAGGGTTCGGGTCACCCCTCCACTTT. As protein: CASSLNQRTGFGSPLHF. Drawing the rest from reference TRBV5-1 and TRBJ1-6, the complete variable domain is KAGVTQTPRYLIKTRGQQVTLSCSPISGHRSVSWYQQTPGQGLQFLFEYFSETQRNKGNFPGRFSGRQFSNSRSEMNVSTLELGDSALYLCASSLNQRTGFGSPLHFGNGTRLTVT.

The V call is TRBV9, the J call TRBJ1-1, with D possibly TRBD1 on 5 matching bases. Trimming shortened V by 2 bases and J by 7 bases, and 15 bases separated the two germline ends. The CDR3 totals 14 residues. Germline V gene data show CDR1 as SGDLS and CDR2 as YYNGEE. CDR3 amino acids: CASSVTALGGEAFF. CDR3 nucleotides: TGTGCCAGCAGCGTGACCGCCTTGGGGGGTGAAGCTTTCTTT.

This chain links TRBV19 with TRBJ2-1; TRBD2 matches at 7 bases. The CDR3 runs to 17 residues. Trimming removed 5 bases from V and 2 bases from J; junction bases left unmatched: 12. Germline V gene lookup returns CDR1 LNHDA and CDR2 SQIVND (reference sequence). CDR3 bases: TGTGCCAGTAGTCCCCCGTCAAGCGGGGCAACCTACAATGAGCAGTTCTTC. It is translated as CASSPPSSGATYNEQFF.

J is TRBJ2-7 and V is TRBV5-1, with 9 bases aligning to TRBD1. The CDR3 covers 16 residues. Germline CDR1 SGHRS, CDR2 YFSETQ. The ends lost 4 bases at V and 5 bases at J; junction bases unmatched: 13. The CDR3 sequence: CASSEGDRASSHEQYF. The CDR3 bases are TGCGCCAGCAGCGAAGGGGACAGGGCATCATCCCACGAGCAGTACTTC.

The gene calls are TRBV6-4 and TRBJ1-1; TRBD1 agrees at 8 bases. This CDR3 has 14 amino acids. The V gene end was trimmed by 6 bases and the J gene end by 1 base; junction bases not matched to a gene: 4. Germline V gene data show CDR1 as MRHNA and CDR2 as SNTAGT. Here the CDR3 reads CASSDRGRNTEAFF. The CDR3 coding sequence is TGTGCCAGCAGCGACAGGGGTCGGAACACTGAAGCTTTCTTT.

CDR3 bases: TGTGCCAGCAGTGAAAGGCAGGGGCTCACCGGGGAGCTGTTTTTT. It yields the protein CASSERQGLTGELFF. The J gene is TRBJ2-2, the V gene TRBV6-4; possibly TRBD1 for D (6 bases). Between the trimmed V and J ends, which lost 3 bases and 4 bases, there was a span of 12 bases. The CDR3 sequence is 15 residues long. Looked up from germline, CDR1 is MRHNA and CDR2 is SNTAGT.

The rearrangement joins TRBV5-8 to TRBJ2-1; tentative D call: TRBD2 (7 bases). V lost 4 bases, J lost 6 bases, and 17 bases lay in between. Germline V lookup: CDR1 SGHTS, CDR2 YDEGEE. The CDR3 covers 15 residues. CDR3 protein: CASSPMGGQSNEQFF. CDR3 DNA sequence: TGTGCCAGCAGCCCGATGGGGGGGCAAAGCAATGAGCAGTTCTTC.

The chain employs TRBV28 and TRBJ1-2; TRBD1 matches at 10 bases. The CDR3 contains 15 residues. Germline V gives CDR1 MDHEN, CDR2 SYDVKM. Unmatched junction bases numbered 12, after V lost 8 bases and J lost 6 bases. For the CDR3, the DNA is TGTGCCAGCCGAAAACCGGGACAGGGGATGAATGGCTACACCTTC. Protein: CASRKPGQGMNGYTF.

The gene calls are TRBV7-9 and TRBJ1-5; tentative D call: TRBD1 (5 bases). Germline CDR1 is SEHNR and CDR2 is FQNEAQ (reference sequence). The CDR3 covers 16 residues. Between the trimmed V and J ends, which lost 5 bases and 0 bases, there was a span of 14 bases. The CDR3 protein is CASSPGHLDSNQPQHF. In nucleotides, the CDR3 is TGTGCCAGCAGCCCCGGACATTTAGATAGCAATCAGCCCCAGCATTTT. The full variable domain, its missing parts supplied by reference TRBV7-9 and TRBJ1-5, is DTGVSQNPRHKITKRGQNVTFRCDPISEHNRLYWYRQTLGQGPEFLTYFQNEAQLEKSRLLSDRFSAERPKGSFSTLEIQRTEQGDSAMYLCASSPGHLDSNQPQHFGDGTRLSIL.

The chain links TRBV18 to TRBJ1-2; D uncertain. The CDR3 contains 13 residues. Trimming took off 4 bases at V and 4 bases at J, with 10 bases between the two ends. Per germline, CDR1 KGHSH and CDR2 LQKENI. In DNA form, the CDR3 reads TGTGCCAGCTCACAAACAGCACTCTATGGCTACACCTTC. Translated, it gives CASSQTALYGYTF.

V and J are TRBV10-3 and TRBJ2-7; 8 bases map to TRBD2. CDR1 ENHRY and CDR2 SYGVKD come from the germline V gene. The CDR3 consists of 15 residues. The ends lost 6 bases at V and 3 bases at J; junction bases unmatched: 10. CDR3 in DNA: TGTGCCATCAGGCCGGGACTAGAGCCTCGCTACGAGCAGTACTTC. Amino acids: CAIRPGLEPRYEQYF.

V usage is TRBV6-1 and J usage is TRBJ2-1; TRBD2 matches at 8 bases. There are 15 residues in the CDR3. The V gene's germline CDR1 is MNHNS and CDR2 SASEGT. The trim removed 2 bases at V and 2 bases at J, leaving 2 bases unmatched. Here the CDR3 DNA reads TGTGCCAGCAGTGAATGGCGGGGGGCCTACAATGAGCAGTTCTTC. Protein product: CASSEWRGAYNEQFF.

The V and J genes are TRBV4-3 and TRBJ2-1, with TRBD2 matching over 11 bases. The germline CDR1 and CDR2 sequences are LGHNA and YSLEER. The CDR3 length is 14 residues. The V and J ends lost 0 bases and 13 bases, in that order; junction bases with no gene match: 5. The CDR3 DNA reads as TGCGCCAGCAGCCAAGACCTAGCGGGGGGCCATCAGTTCTTC. Translated: CASSQDLAGGHQFF.

The chain is built from TRBV27 and TRBJ2-7; 15 nucleotides agree with TRBD2. The CDR3 loop spans 15 amino acids. Trimming at V came to 4 bases and at J to 6 bases, leaving 4 bases not matched to a gene. CDR1 and CDR2 (germline): MNHEY, SMNVEV (reference sequence). CDR3 in DNA: TGTGCCAGCAGTTGGGGACTAGCGGGGGGCGGCGAGCAGTACTTC. Protein product: CASSWGLAGGGEQYF.

This clone has just a few counts. The rearrangement uses TRBV6-2 or TRBV6-3 and TRBJ1-5, with 8 bases aligning to TRBD1. V was clipped by 4 bases and J by 4 bases; unmatched bases: 9. The CDR3 loop spans 16 amino acids. Germline CDR1 and CDR2: MNHEY and SVGEGT. CDR3 residues: CASSSRQGIGNQPQHF. The CDR3 DNA is TGTGCCAGCAGTTCCCGACAGGGGATAGGGAATCAGCCCCAGCATTTT.

The V call is TRBV5-4, the J call TRBJ2-2; 9 bases line up with TRBD2. V was clipped by 4 bases and J by 3 bases; unmatched bases: 4. CDR3 length: 15 residues. Looked up from germline, CDR1 is SGHNT and CDR2 is YYREEE (reference sequence). CDR3 DNA sequence: TGTGCCAGCAGCCCCGGGACTAGCCACACCGGGGAGCTGTTTTTT. Amino acid sequence: CASSPGTSHTGELFF.

The V call is TRBV12-5, the J call TRBJ1-2; a weak D match, TRBD1 (5 bases). V shed 1 base and J shed 4 bases, with 16 bases lying between them. The germline V gene encodes CDR1 LGHNT and CDR2 FRNRAP. CDR3 length: 16 residues. CDR3 bases: TGTGCTAGTGGTTTGGGCACGTCGACAGACCGCTATGGCTACACCTTC. The encoded protein is CASGLGTSTDRYGYTF.